Listed here are 7 T cell receptor beta chains from one sample, sequenced in a study of blood T cell repertoires in COVID-19. Generated by immunoSEQ multiplex PCR, the TCRdb table keeps only in-frame clones and is missing some. The sample shows fewer than 120,000 clones, 76% of them seen only once. Sequences were obtained from peripheral blood. These receptors were collected from an elderly woman with acute or convalescent COVID-19.

The chain links TRBV27 to TRBJ2-3; 11 bases fit TRBD2. CDR3 length: 16 amino acids. The germline gives CDR1 MNHEY, CDR2 SMNVEV (reference sequence). V dropped 5 bases and J dropped 7; count of bases not matched to a gene: 11. CDR3 nucleotides: TGTGCCAGCAGTCCTGCCGGGACTAGCGGTCTTCATACGCAGTATTTT. Protein sequence: CASSPAGTSGLHTQYF.

The gene calls are TRBV18 and TRBJ2-1, with TRBD2 matching over 8 bases. CDR3 length: 19 amino acids. Germline CDR1 KGHSH, CDR2 LQKENI. The trim removed 2 bases at V and 4 bases at J, leaving 16 bases unmatched. The CDR3 loop is CASSPWRATSGARYNEQFF. The CDR3 DNA reads as TGTGCCAGCTCACCATGGAGGGCCACTAGCGGAGCGAGATACAATGAGCAGTTCTTC.

The rearrangement joins TRBV5-4 to TRBJ1-2, with TRBD1 matching 7 bases. The germline CDR1 and CDR2 sequences are SGHNT and YYREEE (reference sequence). After removal of 2 bases from V and 5 bases from J, the junction contained 6 bases not matched to a gene. CDR3 length: 14 amino acids. CDR3 DNA sequence: TGTGCCAGCAGCTTCGACAGGGAGCCTTATGGCTACACCTTC. Translating gives CASSFDREPYGYTF.

The chain recombines TRBV30 with TRBJ2-2; possibly TRBD2 for D (6 bases). Trimming took off 7 bases at V and 0 bases at J, with 15 bases between the two ends. CDR3 length: 15 residues. CDR1 is GTSNPN, CDR2 SVGIG, per germline (reference sequence). The DNA for the CDR3 is TGTGCCTCAAGGCCGGGGGTGGCGAACACCGGGGAGCTGTTTTTT. Translating it yields CASRPGVANTGELFF. The whole variable domain, filled in from reference TRBV30 and TRBJ2-2, reads SQTIHQWPATLVQPVGSPLSLECTVEGTSNPNLYWYRQAAGRGLQLLFYSVGIGQISSEVPQNLSASRPQDRQFILSSKKLLLSDSGFYLCASRPGVANTGELFFGEGSRLTVL.

This clone was observed a handful of times. The J gene is TRBJ2-7, the V gene TRBV7-9, with a possible D match to TRBD2 (6 bases). V dropped 5 bases and J dropped 3 bases, with 17 bases sitting between them. This CDR3 has 15 residues. Germline V lookup: CDR1 SEHNR, CDR2 FQNEAQ (reference sequence). This CDR3 reads CASSRGFLGVYEQYF. CDR3 bases: TGTGCCAGCAGCCGGGGGTTCCTAGGGGTCTACGAGCAGTACTTC. Looking up the rest from reference TRBV7-9 and TRBJ2-7 gives the full variable domain: DTGVSQNPRHKITKRGQNVTFRCDPISEHNRLYWYRQTLGQGPEFLTYFQNEAQLEKSRLLSDRFSAERPKGSFSTLEIQRTEQGDSAMYLCASSRGFLGVYEQYFGPGTRLTVT.

This chain uses TRBV12-3 or TRBV12-4 with TRBJ2-3; 7 nucleotides line up with TRBD1. The CDR3 runs 13 residues. Trimming cost V 5 bases and J 7 bases; bases outside gene matches: 6. DNA of the CDR3: TGTGCCAGCAGTACACAGGGGACAAATACGCAGTATTTT. This sequence encodes CASSTQGTNTQYF.

This chain connects TRBV10-3 to TRBJ1-5, with TRBD1 matching over 8 bases. V lost 9 bases, J lost 3 bases, and 7 bases stayed unmatched. The CDR3 is 14 amino acids. Per the germline V gene, CDR1 is ENHRY and CDR2 is SYGVKD. The CDR3 DNA follows: TGTGCCATAAGAGCGACAGGGGACAATCAGCCCCAGCATTTT. Amino acids: CAIRATGDNQPQHF.